Below are 29 T cell receptor beta chains sequenced from a single sample in a study of cytomegalovirus exposure and HLA in healthy donors. Repertoires were generated with immunoSEQ multiplex PCR, while TCRdb's copy carries only in-frame clones and drops some. This sample has about 250,000 clones; less than 90% occur once, and the top ten carry more than 10%. The sequenced sample consisted of PBMCs. Receptors were obtained from a young man in good health and CMV-seropositive.

The V gene is TRBV6-1, the J gene TRBJ1-2; 9 bases agree with TRBD1. V trimming: 2 bases; J trimming: 6 bases; junction bases outside the gene matches: 10. The CDR3 contains 16 residues. Germline CDR1 is MNHNS and CDR2 is SASEGT. CDR3 loop: CASSEWGSGTGNGYTF. The CDR3 DNA sequence: TGTGCCAGCAGTGAATGGGGCTCCGGGACAGGGAATGGCTACACCTTC.

The chain uses TRBV4-3 and TRBJ1-5, with D uncertain. The CDR3 runs to 15 residues. V lost 4 bases and J 2 bases, leaving 12 bases between the germline ends. Germline values: CDR1 LGHNA, CDR2 YSLEER. The CDR3 reads CASSRLAYGNQPQHF. In DNA, the CDR3 is TGCGCCAGCAGCCGCTTGGCGTACGGCAATCAGCCCCAGCATTTT.

The chain links TRBV30 to TRBJ2-1; 9 positions match TRBD1. V lost 3 bases and J lost 2; bases outside the gene matches: 8. Germline CDR1 GTSNPN, CDR2 SVGIG (reference sequence). This CDR3 region has 16 residues. The DNA of the CDR3 is TGTGCCTGGAGCGGGACAGGGTTTAGGACCTACAATGAGCAGTTCTTC. Its translation is CAWSGTGFRTYNEQFF. Variable domain in full (rest from reference TRBV30 and TRBJ2-1): SQTIHQWPATLVQPVGSPLSLECTVEGTSNPNLYWYRQAAGRGLQLLFYSVGIGQISSEVPQNLSASRPQDRQFILSSKKLLLSDSGFYLCAWSGTGFRTYNEQFFGPGTRLTVL.

The rearrangement joins TRBV4-2 to TRBJ1-4, with unresolved D. Germline CDR1 reads LGHNA; CDR2 reads YNFKEQ. With 0 bases removed from V and 5 bases from J, the gap between germline ends came to 10 bases. This CDR3 is built from 15 residues. The CDR3 here is CASSQDEGGNEKLFF. CDR3 in DNA: TGTGCCAGCAGCCAAGATGAGGGCGGAAATGAAAAACTGTTTTTT.

CDR3 DNA: TGTGCCAGCAGTTTGGTAGTAGGACAGGGGGTCTCTGGAAACACCATATATTTT. It translates to CASSLVVGQGVSGNTIYF. This chain joins TRBV28 and TRBJ1-3, with TRBD1 matching 10 bases. The ends lost 3 bases at V and 0 bases at J; junction bases unmatched: 8. Germline CDR1 MDHEN, CDR2 SYDVKM. The CDR3 consists of 18 residues.

The gene calls are TRBV27 and TRBJ2-7; the match to TRBD2 covers 10 bases. Per germline, CDR1 MNHEY and CDR2 SMNVEV (reference sequence). There are 15 residues in the CDR3. The trim removed 2 bases at V and 7 bases at J, leaving 8 bases unmatched. Here the CDR3 reads CASSLAAGGLREQYF. The CDR3 DNA reads as TGTGCCAGCAGTTTAGCAGCGGGAGGGCTGCGGGAGCAGTACTTC.

The chain has TRBV7-2 and TRBJ2-7; 8 nucleotides line up with TRBD1. Per germline, CDR1 SGHTA and CDR2 FQGNSA. The CDR3 is 15 residues long. Trimming cost V 5 bases and J 1 base; bases outside gene matches: 7. The DNA of the CDR3 is TGTGCCAGCAGCCAGGGGGCGGAGTGGTCCTACGAGCAGTACTTC. Its translation: CASSQGAEWSYEQYF. Full variable domain (remainder filled in from reference TRBV7-2 and TRBJ2-7): GAGVSQSPSNKVTEKGKDVELRCDPISGHTALYWYRQSLGQGLEFLIYFQGNSAPDKSGLPSDRFSAERTGGSVSTLTIQRTQQEDSAVYLCASSQGAEWSYEQYFGPGTRLTVT.

This chain uses TRBV4-2 with TRBJ1-1; D might be TRBD1 (6 bases). The V end lost 2 bases, the J end lost 5 bases, and 9 bases lay between the germline ends. Germline V lookup: CDR1 LGHNA, CDR2 YNFKEQ. The CDR3 covers 13 residues. DNA of the CDR3: TGTGCCAGCAGCCAACCGGGGGCGACTGAAGCTTTCTTT. It codes for CASSQPGATEAFF.

The genes are TRBV11-2 and TRBJ2-3; the D is unclear. V dropped 0 bases and J dropped 8 bases, with 12 bases sitting between them. The germline V gene encodes CDR1 SGHAT and CDR2 FQNNGV. CDR3 size: 14 residues. The DNA for the CDR3 is TGTGCCAGCAGCTTAGATCTGACACCACGTACGCAGTATTTT. This sequence encodes CASSLDLTPRTQYF. The full variable domain, with the rest looked up from reference TRBV11-2 and TRBJ2-3, is EAGVAQSPRYKIIEKRQSVAFWCNPISGHATLYWYQQILGQGPKLLIQFQNNGVVDDSQLPKDRFSAERLKGVDSTLKIQPAKLEDSAVYLCASSLDLTPRTQYFGPGTRLTVL.

This chain connects TRBV4-1 to TRBJ1-2; TRBD1 agrees at 8 bases. Germline V gene sequence: CDR1 MGHRA, CDR2 YSYEKL. The CDR3 consists of 17 residues. V trimming: 1 base; J trimming: 0 bases; junction bases outside the gene matches: 7. As DNA, the CDR3 is TGCGCCAGCAGCCAAGTTGGGACAGGTGGGGCTAACTATGGCTACACCTTC. Translation: CASSQVGTGGANYGYTF.

J is TRBJ2-7 and V is TRBV5-4; 9 bases fit TRBD2. This CDR3 spans 14 amino acids. V lost 2 bases to trimming and J lost 2 bases; unmatched junction nucleotides: 2. CDR1 and CDR2 (germline): SGHNT, YYREEE (reference sequence). CDR3 DNA sequence: TGTGCCAGCAGCTTCGCTAGCGGGACCTACGAGCAGTACTTC. It codes for CASSFASGTYEQYF.

The CDR3 DNA follows: TGCGCCAGCAGCCAACCTCTAGGGACTAGCGGGAGTTCCTACAATGAGCAGTTCTTC. This gives the protein CASSQPLGTSGSSYNEQFF. J is TRBJ2-1 and V is TRBV4-1, with 14 positions matching TRBD2. The germline CDR1 and CDR2 sequences are MGHRA and YSYEKL. This CDR3 is 19 amino acids long. V shed 2 bases, J shed 1 base, and the junction held 7 bases outside the gene matches.

The chain employs TRBV27 and TRBJ2-7; D perhaps matches TRBD2 (5 bases). This CDR3 contains 15 residues. Trimming removed 0 bases at V and 5 bases at J, with 14 bases between. The germline V gene has CDR1 MNHEY and CDR2 SMNVEV (reference sequence). The CDR3 region is CASSLSPEGVNEQYF. CDR3 nucleotides: TGTGCCAGCAGTTTATCTCCCGAGGGAGTAAACGAGCAGTACTTC.

This rearrangement joins TRBV30 to TRBJ1-2; D is undetermined. Germline CDR1 GTSNPN, CDR2 SVGIG (reference sequence). Trimming shortened V by 4 bases and J by 0 bases, and 9 bases separated the two germline ends. The CDR3 loop spans 13 amino acids. The CDR3 spells CAWMSVSNYGYTF. CDR3 coding DNA: TGTGCCTGGATGTCCGTTTCTAACTATGGCTACACCTTC.

The chain employs TRBV5-1 and TRBJ2-5; D perhaps matches TRBD1 (6 bases). V lost 2 bases to trimming and J lost 1 base, with 12 bases between them. The CDR3 has 15 residues. CDR1 is SGHRS and CDR2 is YFSETQ in the germline V gene. The CDR3 sequence is CASSLQGRPQETQYF. For the CDR3, the DNA is TGCGCCAGCAGCTTACAGGGACGGCCCCAAGAGACCCAGTACTTC.

The rearrangement uses TRBV15 and TRBJ2-1; no firm D call. CDR1 LNHNV and CDR2 YYDKDF come from the germline V gene (reference sequence). The CDR3 is made up of 16 amino acids. V gave up 0 bases and J gave up 3 bases, with 12 bases separating them. For the CDR3, the DNA is TGTGCCACCAGCAGAGATCGGTATTGGAACTACAATGAGCAGTTCTTC. Residues: CATSRDRYWNYNEQFF.

The CDR3 here is CSVEGLAGFYEQYF. The CDR3 nucleotides are TGCAGCGTTGAAGGACTAGCGGGTTTCTACGAGCAGTACTTC. This chain joins TRBV29-1 and TRBJ2-7, with 10 bases matching TRBD2. The CDR3 loop spans 14 amino acids. J lost 3 bases, V lost 1 base, and 3 bases had no gene match. CDR1 SQVTM and CDR2 ANQGSEA come from the germline V gene.

V gene TRBV6-6 combines with J gene TRBJ1-5; D remains unclear. This CDR3 has 14 amino acids. Germline V gives CDR1 MNHNY, CDR2 SVGAGI (reference sequence). The germline V and J ends were trimmed by 8 bases and 0 bases, with 11 bases remaining between them. The DNA for the CDR3 is TGTGCCAGCCAACAGCATAATAGCAATCAGCCCCAGCATTTT. Translated: CASQQHNSNQPQHF.

This clone turned up a few times. The CDR3 here is CASSASGTSGSPYEQYF. The CDR3 coding sequence is TGTGCCAGTAGTGCTTCCGGGACTAGCGGGAGTCCCTACGAGCAGTACTTC. The genes are TRBV19 and TRBJ2-7, with 14 bases lining up with TRBD2. The V gene's germline CDR1 is LNHDA and CDR2 SQIVND (reference sequence). This CDR3 comprises 17 residues. Trimming took 5 bases from V and 2 from J; bases not matched to a gene: 8.

The chain has TRBV6-6 and TRBJ1-5; a possible D gene is TRBD1 (5 bases). The CDR3 contains 15 residues. The ends were cut back, 2 bases at V and 5 bases at J, with 13 bases in the middle. From germline, CDR1 is MNHNY and CDR2 SVGAGI (reference sequence). In DNA, the CDR3 is TGTGCCAGCAGTTACCGGTGGGGAGGGGATCAGCCCCAGCATTTT. This codes for CASSYRWGGDQPQHF.

The rearrangement uses TRBV27 and TRBJ2-7; a possible D gene is TRBD1 (5 bases). CDR1 MNHEY and CDR2 SMNVEV come from the germline V gene (reference sequence). V was trimmed by 1 base and J by 5 bases, leaving 9 bases between them. The CDR3 is made up of 13 amino acids. The CDR3: CASSLFWTHEQYF. The CDR3 nucleotides read TGTGCCAGCAGTTTATTCTGGACACACGAGCAGTACTTC.

This clone was seen a few times. The rearrangement joins TRBV4-3 to TRBJ2-7; TRBD2 agrees at 9 bases. CDR1 is LGHNA, CDR2 YSLEER, per germline. After removal of 6 bases from V and 0 bases from J, the junction contained 21 bases not matched to a gene. CDR3 length: 20 residues. CDR3 DNA: TGCGCCAGCAGATTAGATCCCCTAGCGGGAAAGCGAAATAACTCCTACGAGCAGTACTTC. Encoded protein: CASRLDPLAGKRNNSYEQYF.

The chain recombines TRBV9 with TRBJ2-3, with TRBD2 identical over 15 bases. The CDR3 is 18 residues long. The trim removed 3 bases at V and 4 bases at J, leaving 9 bases unmatched. The germline V gene encodes CDR1 SGDLS and CDR2 YYNGEE. The DNA for the CDR3 is TGTGCCAGCAGCGCCCGGACTAGCGGGAGGGCCGGGTCAGATACGCAGTATTTT. It yields the protein CASSARTSGRAGSDTQYF.

The chain has TRBV7-6 and TRBJ2-5, with D unclear. Trimming stripped 0 bases from V and 5 bases from J, with 13 bases between. The germline V gene encodes CDR1 SGHVS and CDR2 FNYEAQ. CDR3 length: 15 amino acids. The CDR3 is CASSLAGYLRETQYF. CDR3 DNA sequence: TGTGCCAGCAGCTTAGCAGGGTATCTACGGGAGACCCAGTACTTC.

V is TRBV11-3 and J is TRBJ2-3; weak D call: TRBD1 (6 bases). Germline-derived CDR1 and CDR2 are SGHNT and YENEEA. CDR3 length equals 14 residues. The germline V and J ends were trimmed by 5 bases and 0 bases, with 9 bases remaining between them. The CDR3 nucleotides read TGTGCCAGCAGCCGGACAGCTAGCACAGATACGCAGTATTTT. Translating gives CASSRTASTDTQYF.

The chain combines TRBV30 with TRBJ2-3; no clear D gene. Germline CDR1 GTSNPN, CDR2 SVGIG (reference sequence). This CDR3 spans 16 amino acids. Deletions cut 4 bases from V and 4 bases from J, with 21 bases between. This chain's CDR3 is CAWKRGRSFGSDTQYF. DNA for the CDR3: TGTGCCTGGAAGCGTGGACGTTCCTTCGGGTCAGATACGCAGTATTTT.

This chain links TRBV19 with TRBJ2-7; tentative D call: TRBD2 (5 bases). CDR3 length: 14 residues. V was pared by 3 bases and J by 4 bases, with 13 bases between. Germline CDR1 and CDR2: LNHDA and SQIVND (reference sequence). CDR3 DNA: TGTGCCAGTAGTATGTCAGGAACGGGATACGAGCAGTACTTC. Its protein is CASSMSGTGYEQYF.

V and J are TRBV6-5 and TRBJ2-3, with 9 bases that match TRBD1. The length of the CDR3 is 14 residues. Germline V gene data show CDR1 as MNHEY and CDR2 as SVGAGI. Germline trimming cut 10 bases from V and 3 bases from J; bases unmatched to any gene: 8. The CDR3 protein is CAIKGTGTTDTQYF. DNA for the CDR3: TGTGCCATCAAAGGGACAGGGACAACAGATACGCAGTATTTT.

The chain employs TRBV6-4 and TRBJ1-3; D is ambiguous. The V gene's germline CDR1 is MRHNA and CDR2 SNTAGT. Trimming left V 4 bases short and J 0 bases short, with 13 bases between. The CDR3 runs to 16 residues. In DNA form, the CDR3 reads TGTGCCAGCAGTGTACCAGGACCCAGCTCTGGAAACACCATATATTTT. It translates to CASSVPGPSSGNTIYF.